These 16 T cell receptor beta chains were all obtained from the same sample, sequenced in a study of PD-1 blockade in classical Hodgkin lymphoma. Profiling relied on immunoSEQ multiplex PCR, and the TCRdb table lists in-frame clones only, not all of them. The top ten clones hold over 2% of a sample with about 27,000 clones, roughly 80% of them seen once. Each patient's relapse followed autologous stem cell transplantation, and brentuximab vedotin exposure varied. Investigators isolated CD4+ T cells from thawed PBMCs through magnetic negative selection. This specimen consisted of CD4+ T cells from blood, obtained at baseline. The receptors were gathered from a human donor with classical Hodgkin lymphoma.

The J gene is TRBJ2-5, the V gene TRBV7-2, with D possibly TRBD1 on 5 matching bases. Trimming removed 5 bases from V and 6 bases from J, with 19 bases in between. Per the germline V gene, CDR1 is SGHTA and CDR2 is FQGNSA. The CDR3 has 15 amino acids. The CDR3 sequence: CASSPPADSSKTQYF. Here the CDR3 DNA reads TGTGCCAGCAGCCCACCCGCAGACAGCAGCAAGACCCAGTACTTC.

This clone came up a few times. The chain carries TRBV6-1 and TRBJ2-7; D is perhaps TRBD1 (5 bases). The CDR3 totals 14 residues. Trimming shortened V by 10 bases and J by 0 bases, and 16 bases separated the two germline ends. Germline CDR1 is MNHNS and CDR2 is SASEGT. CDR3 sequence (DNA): TGTGCCACCGCTAAAGGACATACCTCCTACGAGCAGTACTTC. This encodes CATAKGHTSYEQYF.

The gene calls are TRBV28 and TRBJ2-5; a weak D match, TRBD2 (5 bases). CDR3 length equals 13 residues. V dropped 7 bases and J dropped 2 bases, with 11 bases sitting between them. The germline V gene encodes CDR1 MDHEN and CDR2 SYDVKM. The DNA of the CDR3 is TGTGCCAGCAATGAGGGCCGGCAAGAGACCCAGTACTTC. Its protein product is CASNEGRQETQYF. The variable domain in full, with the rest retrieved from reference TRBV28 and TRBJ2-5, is DVKVTQSSRYLVKRTGEKVFLECVQDMDHENMFWYRQDPGLGLRLIYFSYDVKMKEKGDIPEGYSVSREKKERFSLILESASTNQTSMYLCASNEGRQETQYFGPGTRLLVL.

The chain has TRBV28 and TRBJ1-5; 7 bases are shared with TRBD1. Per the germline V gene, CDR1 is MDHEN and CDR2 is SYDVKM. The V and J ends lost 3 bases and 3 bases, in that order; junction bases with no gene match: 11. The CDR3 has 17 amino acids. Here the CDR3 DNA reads TGTGCCAGCAGTTTCCCCTGGTACAGGGGTGACAATCAGCCCCAGCATTTT. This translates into CASSFPWYRGDNQPQHF.

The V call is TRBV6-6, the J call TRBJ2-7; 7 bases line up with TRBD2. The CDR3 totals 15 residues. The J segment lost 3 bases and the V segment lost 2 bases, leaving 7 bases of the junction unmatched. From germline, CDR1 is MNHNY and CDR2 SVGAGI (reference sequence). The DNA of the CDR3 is TGTGCCAGCAGTTACCGTGGACTAGAGGTCTACGAGCAGTACTTC. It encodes CASSYRGLEVYEQYF.

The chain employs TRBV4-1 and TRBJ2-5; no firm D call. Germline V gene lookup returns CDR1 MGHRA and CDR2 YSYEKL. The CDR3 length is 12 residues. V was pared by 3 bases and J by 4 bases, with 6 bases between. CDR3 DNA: TGCGCCAGCAGCCACACTACAGAGACCCAGTACTTC. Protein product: CASSHTTETQYF.

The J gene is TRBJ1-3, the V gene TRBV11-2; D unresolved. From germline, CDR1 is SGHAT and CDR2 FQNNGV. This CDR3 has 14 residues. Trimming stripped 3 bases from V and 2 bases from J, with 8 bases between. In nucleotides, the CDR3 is TGTGCCAGCAGCTTGACCGGGCCTGGAAACACCATATATTTT. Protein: CASSLTGPGNTIYF.

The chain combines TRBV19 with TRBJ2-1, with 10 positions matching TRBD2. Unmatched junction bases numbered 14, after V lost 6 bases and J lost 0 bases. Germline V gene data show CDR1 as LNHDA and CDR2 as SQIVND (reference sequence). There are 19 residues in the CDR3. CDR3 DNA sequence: TGTGCCAGTAGCCGAGCCGGGACTAGCGCCCTCGGCTCCTACAATGAGCAGTTCTTC. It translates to CASSRAGTSALGSYNEQFF.

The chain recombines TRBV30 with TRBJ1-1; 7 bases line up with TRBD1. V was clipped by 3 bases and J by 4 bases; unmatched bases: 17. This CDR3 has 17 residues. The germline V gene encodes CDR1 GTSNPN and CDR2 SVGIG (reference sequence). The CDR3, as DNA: TGTGCCTGGAGCCACCTTCCCATTTCTCACAGGGGCACTGAAGCTTTCTTT. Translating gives CAWSHLPISHRGTEAFF. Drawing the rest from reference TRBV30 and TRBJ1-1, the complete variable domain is SQTIHQWPATLVQPVGSPLSLECTVEGTSNPNLYWYRQAAGRGLQLLFYSVGIGQISSEVPQNLSASRPQDRQFILSSKKLLLSDSGFYLCAWSHLPISHRGTEAFFGQGTRLTVV.

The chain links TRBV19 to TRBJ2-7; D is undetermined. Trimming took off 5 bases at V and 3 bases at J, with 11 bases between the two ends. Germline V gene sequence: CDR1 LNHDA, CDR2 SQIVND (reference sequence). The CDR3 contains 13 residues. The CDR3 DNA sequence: TGTGCCAGTAGTCTGGAAAGGGACTACGAGCAGTACTTC. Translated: CASSLERDYEQYF.

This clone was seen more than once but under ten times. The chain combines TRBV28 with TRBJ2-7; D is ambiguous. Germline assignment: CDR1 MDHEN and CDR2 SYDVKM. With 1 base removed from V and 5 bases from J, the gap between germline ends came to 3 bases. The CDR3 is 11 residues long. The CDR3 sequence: CASSLLNEQYF. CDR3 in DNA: TGTGCCAGCAGTTTATTGAACGAGCAGTACTTC. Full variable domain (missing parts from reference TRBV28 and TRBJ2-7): DVKVTQSSRYLVKRTGEKVFLECVQDMDHENMFWYRQDPGLGLRLIYFSYDVKMKEKGDIPEGYSVSREKKERFSLILESASTNQTSMYLCASSLLNEQYFGPGTRLTVT.

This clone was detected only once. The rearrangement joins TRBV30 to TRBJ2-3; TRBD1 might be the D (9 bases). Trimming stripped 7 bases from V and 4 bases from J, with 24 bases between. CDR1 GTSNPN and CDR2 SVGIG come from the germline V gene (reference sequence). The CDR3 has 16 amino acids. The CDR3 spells CASSGLDRGSADTQYF. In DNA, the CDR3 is TGTGCCTCCTCGGGACTAGACAGGGGGAGCGCAGATACGCAGTATTTT.

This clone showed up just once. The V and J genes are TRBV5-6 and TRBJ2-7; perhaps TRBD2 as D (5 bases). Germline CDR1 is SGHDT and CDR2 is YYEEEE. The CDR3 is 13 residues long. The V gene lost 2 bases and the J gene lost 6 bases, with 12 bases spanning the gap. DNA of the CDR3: TGTGCCAGCAGCTTCGGAGGCCACTTCGAGCAGTACTTC. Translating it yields CASSFGGHFEQYF.

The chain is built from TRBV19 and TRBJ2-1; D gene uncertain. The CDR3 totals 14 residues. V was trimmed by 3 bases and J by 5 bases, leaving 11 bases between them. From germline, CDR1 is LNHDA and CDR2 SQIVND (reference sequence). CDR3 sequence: CASSILAENNEQFF. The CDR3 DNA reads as TGTGCCAGTAGTATTTTGGCAGAAAACAATGAGCAGTTCTTC.

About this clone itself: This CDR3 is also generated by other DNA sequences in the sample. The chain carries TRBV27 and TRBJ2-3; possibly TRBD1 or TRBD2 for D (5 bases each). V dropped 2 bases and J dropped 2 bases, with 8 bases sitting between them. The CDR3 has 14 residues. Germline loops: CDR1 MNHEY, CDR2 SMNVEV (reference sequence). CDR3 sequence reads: CASSLPGTTDTQYF. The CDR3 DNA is TGTGCCAGCAGTTTACCAGGGACCACAGATACGCAGTATTTT.

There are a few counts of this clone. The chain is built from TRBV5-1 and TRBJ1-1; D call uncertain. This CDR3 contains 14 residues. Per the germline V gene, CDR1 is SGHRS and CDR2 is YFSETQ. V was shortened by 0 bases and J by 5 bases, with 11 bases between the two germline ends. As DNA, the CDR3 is TGCGCCAGCAGCTTGGAACCGGATAGGACTGAAGCTTTCTTT. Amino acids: CASSLEPDRTEAFF. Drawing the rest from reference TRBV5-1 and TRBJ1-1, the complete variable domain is KAGVTQTPRYLIKTRGQQVTLSCSPISGHRSVSWYQQTPGQGLQFLFEYFSETQRNKGNFPGRFSGRQFSNSRSEMNVSTLELGDSALYLCASSLEPDRTEAFFGQGTRLTVV.